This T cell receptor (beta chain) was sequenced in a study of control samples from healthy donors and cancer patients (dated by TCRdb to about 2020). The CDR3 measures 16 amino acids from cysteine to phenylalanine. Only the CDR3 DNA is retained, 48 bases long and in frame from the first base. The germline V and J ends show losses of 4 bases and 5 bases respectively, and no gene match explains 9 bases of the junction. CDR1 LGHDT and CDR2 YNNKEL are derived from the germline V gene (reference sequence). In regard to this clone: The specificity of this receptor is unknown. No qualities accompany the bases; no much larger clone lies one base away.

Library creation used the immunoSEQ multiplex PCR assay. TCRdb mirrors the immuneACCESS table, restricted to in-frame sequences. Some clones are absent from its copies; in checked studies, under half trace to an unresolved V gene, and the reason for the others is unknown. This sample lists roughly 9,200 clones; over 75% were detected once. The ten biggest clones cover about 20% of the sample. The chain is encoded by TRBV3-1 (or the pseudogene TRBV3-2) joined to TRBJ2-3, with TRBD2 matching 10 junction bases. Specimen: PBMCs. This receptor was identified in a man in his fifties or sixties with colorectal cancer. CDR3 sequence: CASSRLERGGQDTQYF. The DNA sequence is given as TGTGCCAGCAGCCGACTTGAGCGGGGGGGCCAAGATACGCAGTATTTT.